This is a list of T cell receptor beta chains from one sample in a study of cytomegalovirus exposure and HLA in healthy donors. Some clones are missing from TCRdb's copy, which holds only in-frame ones; the method was immunoSEQ multiplex PCR. The table shows roughly 140,000 clones, with roughly four fifths occurring only once. Sequencing was done on a sample of PBMCs. Every receptor here comes from a male donor in good health and CMV-seronegative. Each CDR3 is given without its conserved first and last residue. A D gene is named only where the DNA matches it firmly.

d_call j_call v_call cdr3_aa
- TRBJ2-5 TRBV4-2 ASSQPGPRETQY
TRBD2 TRBJ2-1 TRBV18 ASSPLAGSYNEQF
TRBD2 TRBJ2-6 TRBV4-2 ASSSLISGRNSGANVLT
- TRBJ1-5 TRBV5-1 ASSLDPSNQPQH
- TRBJ2-3 TRBV6-5 ASSYSRTRYTDTQY
- TRBJ1-2 TRBV5-4 ASSLDRDLYGYT
TRBD1 TRBJ1-1 TRBV18 ASSPTGVAEAF
TRBD2 TRBJ2-1 TRBV7-3 ASSPSGGQPNEQF
TRBD2 TRBJ2-1 TRBV27 ASVAMGAGGPYNEQF
TRBD2 TRBJ2-5 TRBV7-6 ASSLEWGGSGGPQETQY
TRBD1 TRBJ2-7 TRBV5-1 ASSSRTGAAYEQY
TRBD1 TRBJ2-1 TRBV4-1 ASSQLGGNAYNEQF
- TRBJ2-1 TRBV19 ASSIGPGSYEQF
- TRBJ1-2 TRBV4-1 ASSQEDSSSYT
TRBD1 TRBJ1-6 TRBV7-6 ASSLAGTGLSPGSPLH
TRBD1 TRBJ2-1 TRBV27 ASRAGTAYNEQF
- TRBJ1-3 TRBV5-1 ASSRGGHSGNTIY
TRBD1 TRBJ2-7 TRBV4-1 ASSYRTGGVYEQY
- TRBJ2-3 TRBV9 ASSDWRTDTQY
TRBD2 TRBJ2-7 TRBV5-6 ASSLVGLAQYEQY
- TRBJ1-5 TRBV7-8 ASSRTTGSRQPQH
- TRBJ2-7 TRBV2 ASSEQRLSYEQY
TRBD2 TRBJ2-3 TRBV9 ASSVWGGTDTQY
TRBD1 TRBJ2-1 TRBV7-6 ASSSRTGDTNEQF
- TRBJ2-6 TRBV21-1 ASTPSGYSGANVLT
TRBD1 TRBJ2-2 TRBV19 ASSNRDRGAGNTGELF
TRBD1 TRBJ1-4 TRBV11-2 ASSLDRTGLNEKLF
- TRBJ2-2 TRBV6-5 ASRLGQSNTGELF
TRBD2 TRBJ2-1 TRBV6-4 ASSDSSGGANEQF
- TRBJ1-5 TRBV7-2 ASSLTPHSNQPQH
TRBD1 TRBJ1-1 TRBV5-6 ASSLAGTEPNTEAF
- TRBJ1-4 TRBV5-8 ASSFDRTPTNEKLF
TRBD1 TRBJ2-7 TRBV11-2 ASSLGYRGQDEQY
TRBD1 TRBJ2-2 TRBV7-2 ASTSPGTANTGELF
TRBD1 TRBJ2-7 TRBV28 ASSLLGTGGSYEQY
- TRBJ2-7 TRBV10-3 AISEVYGRNYEQY
- TRBJ2-3 TRBV6-5 ASSYSSPGTDTQY
- TRBJ2-7 TRBV9 ASSATIQGLGYEQY
TRBD1 TRBJ2-1 TRBV27 ASSRQGSYNEQF
- TRBJ2-3 TRBV7-6 ASSVELVAGTDTQY
TRBD2 TRBJ2-1 TRBV6-1 ASSLTSGVYNEQF
TRBD2 TRBJ2-5 TRBV15 ATSRRREGQETQY
TRBD1 TRBJ1-1 TRBV4-1 ASSRQGIGMNTEAF
- - TRBV7-9 ASSLVDNSYEQY
- TRBJ1-1 TRBV9 ASSVAGFGGTEAF
- TRBJ1-1 TRBV7-9 ASGAQGPHTEAF
- TRBJ1-2 TRBV18 ASSPRQGNDYGYT
TRBD1 TRBJ2-7 TRBV23-1 ASSQCRQGPTSGFTKQY
TRBD2 TRBJ2-1 TRBV5-8 ASRTSGNYEQF
- TRBJ2-4 TRBV7-2 ASSSRNIQY
TRBD2 TRBJ2-1 TRBV4-1 ASSQRYQTSGGDNEQF
TRBD2 TRBJ2-7 TRBV7-9 ASSLGGGEGSYEQY